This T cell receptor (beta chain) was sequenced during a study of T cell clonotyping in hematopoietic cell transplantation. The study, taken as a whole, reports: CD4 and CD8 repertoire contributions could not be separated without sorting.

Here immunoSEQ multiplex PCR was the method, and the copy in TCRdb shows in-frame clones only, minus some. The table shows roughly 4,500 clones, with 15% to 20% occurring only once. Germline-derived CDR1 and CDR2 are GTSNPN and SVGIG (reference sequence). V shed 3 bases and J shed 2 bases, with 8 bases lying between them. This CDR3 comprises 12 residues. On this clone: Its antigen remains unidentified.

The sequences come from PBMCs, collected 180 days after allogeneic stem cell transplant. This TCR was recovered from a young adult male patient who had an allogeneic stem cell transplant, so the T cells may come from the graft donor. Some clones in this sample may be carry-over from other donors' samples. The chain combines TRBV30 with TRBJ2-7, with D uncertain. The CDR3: CAWRSSTYEQYF. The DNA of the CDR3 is TGTGCCTGGAGGAGCAGTACCTACGAGCAGTACTTC. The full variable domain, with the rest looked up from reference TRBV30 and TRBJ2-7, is SQTIHQWPATLVQPVGSPLSLECTVEGTSNPNLYWYRQAAGRGLQLLFYSVGIGQISSEVPQNLSASRPQDRQFILSSKKLLLSDSGFYLCAWRSSTYEQYFGPGTRLTVT.